The rows below give T cell receptor beta chains drawn from one sample of a study of memory CD4+ T cells and cytomegalovirus serostatus. TCRdb's copy holds only in-frame clones and misses some; the assay was immunoSEQ multiplex PCR. Of around 45,000 clones in the sample, roughly 72% are singletons; the top ten hold roughly 1.2%. Sequencing was carried out using memory CD4+ T cells from blood. These receptors were collected from an adult in good health and CMV-seropositive. Each CDR3 is given with its conserved first and last residue. The D gene is left open where the match is weak. Only part of the rows carry a size: once, few, many, or a class if the clone is expanded.

.,TRBJ2-7,TRBD2,TRBV19,TGTGCCAGTAGTAGTAGCGGGGTTATATCGGACGAGCAGTACTTC,CASSSSGVISDEQYF
once,TRBJ2-5,TRBD2,TRBV27,TGTGCCAGCAGTTTCAGCGGGACTAGCGGGGGGGCCCAGTACTTC,CASSFSGTSGGAQYF
.,TRBJ2-7,.,TRBV5-1,TGCGCCAGCAGCTTGGACAACTCCTACGAGCAGTACTTC,CASSLDNSYEQYF
.,TRBJ1-6,.,TRBV6-5,TGTGCCAGCAGTTACGGGGAGGTTAATTCACCCCTCCACTTT,CASSYGEVNSPLHF
.,TRBJ2-7,TRBD2,TRBV29-1,TGCAGCGTTGTAAGGACTAGCGGGGGGGACTCCTACGAGCAGTACTTC,CSVVRTSGGDSYEQYF
.,TRBJ1-2,.,TRBV19,TGTGCCAGTAGGATGGATCGGGGAGCTCGCTACACCTTC,CASRMDRGARYTF
few,TRBJ1-6,TRBD1,TRBV10-3,TGTGCCATCAGTGGACAGGGGGATAATTCACCCCTCCACTTT,CAISGQGDNSPLHF
.,TRBJ1-2,TRBD1,TRBV2,TGTGCCAGCAGTGCCGGGACAGGGGGCTATGGCTACACCTTC,CASSAGTGGYGYTF
few,TRBJ1-6,TRBD1,TRBV5-6,TGTGCCAGTAAGGGGACAGCAGATTCACCCCTCCACTTT,CASKGTADSPLHF
few,TRBJ1-1,.,TRBV4-3,TGCGCCAGCAGTTTCAGGACGGACACTGAAGCTTTCTTT,CASSFRTDTEAFF
.,TRBJ2-1,.,TRBV21-1,TGTGCCAGCAGCAAAGATGGGCGGGGGGTGGTCTACAATGAGCAGTTCTTC,CASSKDGRGVVYNEQFF
.,TRBJ2-1,.,TRBV19,TGTGCCATCGACCCACGGCAGGGCGGTGAGCAGTTCTTC,CAIDPRQGGEQFF
.,TRBJ1-1,.,TRBV6-1,TGTGCCAGCAGTGAATTCCTAAGGGTAGGGGATAATGAAGCTTTCTTT,CASSEFLRVGDNEAFF
medium-sized,TRBJ1-1,.,TRBV11-2,TGTGCCAGCAGCTGGGACGGCCAGGGTGAAGCTTTCTTT,CASSWDGQGEAFF
.,TRBJ2-7,TRBD1,TRBV4-1,TGCGCCAGCAGCCGGGGGTTAACAGGGGGCGCCTACGAGCAGTACTTC,CASSRGLTGGAYEQYF
.,TRBJ2-7,TRBD1,TRBV5-1,TGCGCCAGCAGCTTGTTCCCGGGACAGGGCGACGAGCAGTACTTC,CASSLFPGQGDEQYF
.,TRBJ2-5,.,TRBV4-1,TGCGCCAGCAGCGATAAACCCCGGGACGGCGAAGAGACCCAGTACTTC,CASSDKPRDGEETQYF